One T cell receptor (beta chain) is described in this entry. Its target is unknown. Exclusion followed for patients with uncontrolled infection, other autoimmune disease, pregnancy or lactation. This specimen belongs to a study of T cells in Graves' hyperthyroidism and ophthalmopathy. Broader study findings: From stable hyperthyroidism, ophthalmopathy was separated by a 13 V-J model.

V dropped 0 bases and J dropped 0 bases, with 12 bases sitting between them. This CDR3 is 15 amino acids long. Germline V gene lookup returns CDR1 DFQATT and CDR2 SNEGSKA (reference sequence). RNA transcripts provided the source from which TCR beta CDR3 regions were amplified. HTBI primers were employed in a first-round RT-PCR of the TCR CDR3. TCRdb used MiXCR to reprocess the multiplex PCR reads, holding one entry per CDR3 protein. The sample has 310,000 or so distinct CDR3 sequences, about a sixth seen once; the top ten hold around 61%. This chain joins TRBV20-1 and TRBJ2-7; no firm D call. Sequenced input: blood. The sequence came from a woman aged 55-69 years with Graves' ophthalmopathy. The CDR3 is CSARDVVADSYEQYF. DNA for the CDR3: TGCAGTGCTAGAGATGTGGTTGCCGACTCCTACGAGCAGTACTTC.